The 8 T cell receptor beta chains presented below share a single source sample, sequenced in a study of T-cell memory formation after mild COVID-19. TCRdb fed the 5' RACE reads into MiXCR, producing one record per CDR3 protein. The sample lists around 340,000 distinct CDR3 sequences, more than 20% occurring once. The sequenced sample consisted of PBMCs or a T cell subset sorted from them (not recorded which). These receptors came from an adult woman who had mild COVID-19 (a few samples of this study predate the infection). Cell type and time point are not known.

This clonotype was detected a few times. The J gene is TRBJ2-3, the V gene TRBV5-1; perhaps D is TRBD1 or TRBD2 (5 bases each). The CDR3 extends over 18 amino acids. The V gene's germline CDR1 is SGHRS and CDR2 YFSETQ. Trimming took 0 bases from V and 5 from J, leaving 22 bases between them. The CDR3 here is CASSLGLSISGTGDTQYF. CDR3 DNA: TGCGCCAGCAGCTTGGGCCTTAGCATTTCCGGGACCGGAGATACGCAGTATTTT.

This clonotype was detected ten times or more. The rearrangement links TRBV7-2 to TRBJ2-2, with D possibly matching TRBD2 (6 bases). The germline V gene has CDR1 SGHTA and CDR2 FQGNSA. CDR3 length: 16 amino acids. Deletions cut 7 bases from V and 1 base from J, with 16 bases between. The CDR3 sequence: CASTPGDSLNTGELFF. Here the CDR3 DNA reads TGTGCCAGCACTCCGGGGGACTCACTGAACACCGGGGAGCTGTTTTTT.

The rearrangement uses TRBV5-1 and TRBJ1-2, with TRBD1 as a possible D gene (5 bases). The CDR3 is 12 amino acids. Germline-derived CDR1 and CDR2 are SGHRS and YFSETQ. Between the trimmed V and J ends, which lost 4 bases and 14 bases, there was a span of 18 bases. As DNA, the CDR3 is TGCGCCAGCAGCCCAGGGACTTTCGGCTCGACCTTC. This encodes CASSPGTFGSTF.

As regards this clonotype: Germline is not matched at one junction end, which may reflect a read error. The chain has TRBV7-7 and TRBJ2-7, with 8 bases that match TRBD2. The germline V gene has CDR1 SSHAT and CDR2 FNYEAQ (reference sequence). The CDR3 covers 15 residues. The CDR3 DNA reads TGTGCTAGCAGCTTATCGGCTAGCGGGCACTACGAGCAGTACTTC. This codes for CASSLSASGHYEQYF.

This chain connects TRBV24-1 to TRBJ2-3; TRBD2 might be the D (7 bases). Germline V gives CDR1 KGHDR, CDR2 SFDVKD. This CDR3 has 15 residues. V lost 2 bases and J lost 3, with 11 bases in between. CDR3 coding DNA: TGTGCCACCAGTGATTGGGGGGGGCGGACAGATACGCAGTATTTT. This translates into CATSDWGGRTDTQYF.

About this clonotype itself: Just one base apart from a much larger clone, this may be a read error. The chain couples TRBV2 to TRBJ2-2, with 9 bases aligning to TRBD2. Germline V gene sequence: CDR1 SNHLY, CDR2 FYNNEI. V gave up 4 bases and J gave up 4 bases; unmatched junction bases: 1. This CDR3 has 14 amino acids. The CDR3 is CASSGLAVTGELFF. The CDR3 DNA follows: TGTGCCAGCAGTGGACTAGCGGTCACCGGGGAGCTGTTTTTT.

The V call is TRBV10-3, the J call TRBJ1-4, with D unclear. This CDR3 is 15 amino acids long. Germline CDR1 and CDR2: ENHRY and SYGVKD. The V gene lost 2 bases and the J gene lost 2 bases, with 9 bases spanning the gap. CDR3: CAISEGPRTNEKLFF. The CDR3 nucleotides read TGTGCCATCAGTGAGGGACCGCGGACTAATGAAAAACTGTTTTTT.

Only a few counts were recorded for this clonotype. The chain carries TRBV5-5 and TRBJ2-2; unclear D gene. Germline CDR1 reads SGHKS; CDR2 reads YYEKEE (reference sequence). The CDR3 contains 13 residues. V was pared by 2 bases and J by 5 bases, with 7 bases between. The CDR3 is CASSFGRTGELFF. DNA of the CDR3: TGTGCCAGCAGCTTCGGGCGAACCGGGGAGCTGTTTTTT.